This TCR beta chain was sequenced during a study of blood T cell repertoires in COVID-19. Across the whole study: Spain, Italy and the United States supplied samples that represented acute and convalescent COVID-19. The analysed material was cDNA or gDNA that came from T cells, B-cell-depleted T cells, or PBMCs.

V lost 5 bases to trimming and J lost 3 bases, with 20 bases between them. CDR1 is SGHTA and CDR2 is FQGNSA in the germline V gene. The CDR3 has 17 residues. How the authors handled the data: It was from reference gene primer amplification that nucleated cell counts were estimated. The data were produced by immunoSEQ multiplex PCR, yet TCRdb's version contains in-frame clones alone and is incomplete. The DNA gave D and trimming, while V, J and clone size come from that table. The sample includes fewer than 120,000 clones, roughly 80% of them seen just once. The sequence derives from a woman in her sixties with acute or convalescent COVID-19. Sequencing used peripheral blood. V gene TRBV7-2 combines with J gene TRBJ2-1, with D maybe TRBD2 (7 bases). In DNA, the CDR3 is TGTGCCAGCAGCCCTGGACTGGCGGGGGACATCTACAATGAGCAGTTCTTC. Its translation is CASSPGLAGDIYNEQFF.